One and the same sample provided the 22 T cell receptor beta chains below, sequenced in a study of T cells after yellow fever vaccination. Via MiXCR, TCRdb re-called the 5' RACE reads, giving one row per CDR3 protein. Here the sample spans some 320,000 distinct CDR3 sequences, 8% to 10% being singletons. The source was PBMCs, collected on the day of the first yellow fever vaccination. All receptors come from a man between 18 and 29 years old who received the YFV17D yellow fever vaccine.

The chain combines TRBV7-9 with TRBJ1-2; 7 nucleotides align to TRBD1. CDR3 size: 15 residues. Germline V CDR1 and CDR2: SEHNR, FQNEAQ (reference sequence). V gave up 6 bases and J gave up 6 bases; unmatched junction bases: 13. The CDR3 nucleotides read TGTGCCAGCAGGCCACGTAAGGGACAGCGAAATGGCTACACCTTC. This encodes CASRPRKGQRNGYTF.

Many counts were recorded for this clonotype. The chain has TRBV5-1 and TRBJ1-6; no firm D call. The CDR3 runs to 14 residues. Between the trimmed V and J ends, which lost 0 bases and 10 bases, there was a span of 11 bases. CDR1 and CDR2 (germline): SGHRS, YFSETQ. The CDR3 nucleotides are TGCGCCAGCAGCTTGGAACAGCCCGGATCACCCCTCCACTTT. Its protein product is CASSLEQPGSPLHF.

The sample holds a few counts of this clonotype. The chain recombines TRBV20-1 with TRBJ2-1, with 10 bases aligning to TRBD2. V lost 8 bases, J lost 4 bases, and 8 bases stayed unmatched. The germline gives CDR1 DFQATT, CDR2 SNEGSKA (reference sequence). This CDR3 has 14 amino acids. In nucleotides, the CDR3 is TGCAGTAATAGAGCGGGGGGGAAGTACAATGAGCAGTTCTTC. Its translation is CSNRAGGKYNEQFF.

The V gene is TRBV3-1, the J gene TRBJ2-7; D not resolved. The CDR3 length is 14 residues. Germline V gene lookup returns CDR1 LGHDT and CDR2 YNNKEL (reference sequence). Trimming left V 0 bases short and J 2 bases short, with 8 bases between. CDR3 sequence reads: CASSQDQGPYEQYF. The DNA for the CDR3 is TGTGCCAGCAGCCAAGATCAAGGGCCCTACGAGCAGTACTTC.

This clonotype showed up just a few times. CDR3: CASSLLGASTDTQYF. The CDR3 DNA sequence: TGTGCCAGCAGCTTATTAGGGGCTAGCACAGATACGCAGTATTTT. The chain uses TRBV7-3 and TRBJ2-3; the D gene is possibly TRBD1 (5 bases). The V end lost 2 bases, the J end lost 0 bases, and 9 bases lay between the germline ends. Germline values: CDR1 SGHTA, CDR2 FQGTGA. CDR3 length: 15 residues.

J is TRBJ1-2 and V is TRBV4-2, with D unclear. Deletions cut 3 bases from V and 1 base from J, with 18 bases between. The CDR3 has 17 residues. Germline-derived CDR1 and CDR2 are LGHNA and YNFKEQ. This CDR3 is CASSQFPGPRINYGYTF. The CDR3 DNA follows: TGTGCCAGCAGCCAGTTTCCGGGTCCCAGGATTAACTATGGCTACACCTTC.

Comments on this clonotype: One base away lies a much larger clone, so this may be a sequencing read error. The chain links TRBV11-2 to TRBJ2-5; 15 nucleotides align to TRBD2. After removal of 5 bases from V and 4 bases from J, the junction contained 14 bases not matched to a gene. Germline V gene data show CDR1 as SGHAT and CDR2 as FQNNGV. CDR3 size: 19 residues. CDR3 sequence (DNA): TGTGCCAGCAGCACGGGACGGACTAGCGGGGGGGCTTTCGGAGAGACCCAGTACTTC. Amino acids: CASSTGRTSGGAFGETQYF.

CDR3 DNA sequence: TGCGCCAGCAGCTTGGGGGGGACAGGGGCCGAGACCCAGTACTTC. It translates to CASSLGGTGAETQYF. The genes are TRBV5-1 and TRBJ2-5; the match to TRBD1 covers 10 bases. There are 15 residues in the CDR3. After removal of 0 bases from V and 5 bases from J, the junction contained 4 bases not matched to a gene. Germline CDR1 is SGHRS and CDR2 is YFSETQ.

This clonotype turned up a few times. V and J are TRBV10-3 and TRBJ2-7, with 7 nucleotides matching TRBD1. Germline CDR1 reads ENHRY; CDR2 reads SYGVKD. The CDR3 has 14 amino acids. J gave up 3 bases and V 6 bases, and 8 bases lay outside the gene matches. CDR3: CAIRSQGLNYEQYF. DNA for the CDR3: TGTGCCATCAGGTCACAGGGGTTAAACTACGAGCAGTACTTC.

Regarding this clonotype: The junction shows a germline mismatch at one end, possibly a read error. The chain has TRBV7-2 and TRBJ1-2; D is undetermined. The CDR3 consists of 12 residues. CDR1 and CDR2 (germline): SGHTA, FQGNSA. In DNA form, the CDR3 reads TGTGCCAGCAGCGTAGATGGCTATTGCTACACCTTC. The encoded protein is CASSVDGYCYTF.

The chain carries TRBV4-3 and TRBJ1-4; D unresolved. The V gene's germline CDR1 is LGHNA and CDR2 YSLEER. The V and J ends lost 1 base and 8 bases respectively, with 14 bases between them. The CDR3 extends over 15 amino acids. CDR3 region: CASSQGVLIGEKLFF. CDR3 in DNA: TGCGCCAGCAGCCAAGGGGTCCTGATTGGGGAAAAACTGTTTTTT.

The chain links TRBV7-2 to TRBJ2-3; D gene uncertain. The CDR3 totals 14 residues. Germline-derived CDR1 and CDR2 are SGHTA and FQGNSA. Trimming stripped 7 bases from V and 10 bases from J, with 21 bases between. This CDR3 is CASIIEIGPTAQYF. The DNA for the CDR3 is TGTGCCAGCATCATTGAGATAGGTCCCACAGCGCAGTATTTT.

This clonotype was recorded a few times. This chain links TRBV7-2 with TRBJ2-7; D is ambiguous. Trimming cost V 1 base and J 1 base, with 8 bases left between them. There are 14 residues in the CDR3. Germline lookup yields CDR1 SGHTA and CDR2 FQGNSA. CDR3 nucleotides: TGTGCCAGCAGCTTAGGCCGCCAATCCTACGAGCAGTACGTC. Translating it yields CASSLGRQSYEQYV.

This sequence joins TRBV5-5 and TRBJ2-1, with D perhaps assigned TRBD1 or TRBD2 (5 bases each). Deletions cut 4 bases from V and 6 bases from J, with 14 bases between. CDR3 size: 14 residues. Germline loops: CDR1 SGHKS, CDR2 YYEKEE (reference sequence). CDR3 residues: CASSPGPGVNEQFF. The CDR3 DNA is TGTGCCAGCAGCCCGGGGCCCGGGGTCAATGAGCAGTTCTTC.

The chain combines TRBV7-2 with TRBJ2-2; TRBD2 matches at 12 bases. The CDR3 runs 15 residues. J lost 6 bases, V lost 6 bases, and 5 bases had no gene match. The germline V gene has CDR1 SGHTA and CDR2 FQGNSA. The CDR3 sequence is CASSLLAGGPGELFF. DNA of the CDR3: TGTGCCAGCAGTTTACTAGCGGGGGGCCCCGGGGAGCTGTTTTTT.

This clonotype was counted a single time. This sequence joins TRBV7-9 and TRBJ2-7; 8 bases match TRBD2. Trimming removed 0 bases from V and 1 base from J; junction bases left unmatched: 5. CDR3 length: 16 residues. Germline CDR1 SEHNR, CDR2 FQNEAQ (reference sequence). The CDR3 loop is CASSLAIGTRSYEQYF. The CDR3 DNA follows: TGTGCCAGCAGCTTAGCGATCGGGACTAGGTCCTACGAGCAGTACTTC.

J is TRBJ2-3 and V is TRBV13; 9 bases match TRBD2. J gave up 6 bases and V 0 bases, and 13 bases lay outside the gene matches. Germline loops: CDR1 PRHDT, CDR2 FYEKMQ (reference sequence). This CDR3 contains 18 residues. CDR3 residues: CASSLGVWVAGEVDTQYF. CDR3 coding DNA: TGTGCCAGCAGCTTAGGCGTCTGGGTAGCGGGGGAAGTTGATACGCAGTATTTT.

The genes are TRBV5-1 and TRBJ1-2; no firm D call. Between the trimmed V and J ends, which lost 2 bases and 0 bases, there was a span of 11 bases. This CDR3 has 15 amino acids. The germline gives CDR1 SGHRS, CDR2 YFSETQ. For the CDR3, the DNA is TGCGCCAGCAGCTTAACCAGTGATTCTAACTATGGCTACACCTTC. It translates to CASSLTSDSNYGYTF.

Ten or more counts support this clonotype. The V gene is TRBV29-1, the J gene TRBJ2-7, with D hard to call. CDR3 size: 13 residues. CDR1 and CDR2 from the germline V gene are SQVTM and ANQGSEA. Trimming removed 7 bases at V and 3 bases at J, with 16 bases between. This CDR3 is CSDRSEMVYEQYF. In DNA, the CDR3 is TGCAGCGACCGTTCGGAGATGGTCTACGAGCAGTACTTC.

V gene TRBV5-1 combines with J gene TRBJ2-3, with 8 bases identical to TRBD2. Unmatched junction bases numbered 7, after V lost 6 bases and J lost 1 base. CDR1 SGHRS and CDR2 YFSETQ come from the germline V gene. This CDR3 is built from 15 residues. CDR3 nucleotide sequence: TGCGCCAGCAAGACTCAGACTAGCGGCACAGATACGCAGTATTTT. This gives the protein CASKTQTSGTDTQYF.

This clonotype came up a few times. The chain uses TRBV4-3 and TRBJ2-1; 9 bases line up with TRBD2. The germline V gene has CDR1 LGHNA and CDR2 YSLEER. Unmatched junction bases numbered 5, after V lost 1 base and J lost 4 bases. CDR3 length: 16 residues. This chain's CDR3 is CASSQALAGRYNEQFF. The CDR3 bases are TGCGCCAGCAGCCAAGCGCTAGCGGGGCGATACAATGAGCAGTTCTTC.

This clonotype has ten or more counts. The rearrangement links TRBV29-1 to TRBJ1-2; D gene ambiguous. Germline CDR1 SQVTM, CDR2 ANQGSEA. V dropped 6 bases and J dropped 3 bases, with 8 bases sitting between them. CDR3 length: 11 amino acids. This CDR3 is CSVTGYYGYTF. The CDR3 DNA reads TGCAGCGTAACGGGGTACTATGGCTACACCTTC.